Shown below are 8 T cell receptor beta chains from a single sample sequenced in a study of regulatory T cells in long-lasting Graves disease. Time point denoted: newly diagnosed GD, antithyroid drugs for less than 3 months. Making the TCR library involved RNA that had been extracted from PBMCs. TCR beta libraries were built with iRepertoire HTBI primers and Arm-PCR of CDR3 regions. TCRdb used MiXCR to reprocess the multiplex PCR reads, holding one entry per CDR3 protein. This sample has approximately 300,000 distinct CDR3 sequences, with about 20% found just once. The material sequenced was peripheral blood mononuclear cells (PBMCs), taken at new diagnosis, from a patient treated with antithyroid drugs. These receptors all come from a female donor with Graves disease.

This clonotype has only a few counts. The chain employs TRBV12-3 or TRBV12-4 and TRBJ2-5; D unresolved. Trimming removed 6 bases from V and 5 bases from J, with 13 bases in between. The CDR3 contains 13 residues. CDR3 DNA: TGTGCCAGCAGCCCGTCACATCGGGAGACCCAGTACTTC. Protein sequence: CASSPSHRETQYF.

V and J are TRBV20-1 and TRBJ1-3, with D uncertain. V lost 3 bases to trimming and J lost 0 bases, with 21 bases between them. Germline V gene lookup returns CDR1 DFQATT and CDR2 SNEGSKA (reference sequence). CDR3 length: 18 amino acids. The CDR3 DNA is TGCAGTGCTAGTCGTGATGTAGATCCACCCAGCTCTGGAAACACCATATATTTT. It specifies CSASRDVDPPSSGNTIYF.

At least ten counts were recorded for this clonotype. A junction end diverges from the germline sequence, so it may reflect a read error. The rearrangement joins TRBV10-3 to TRBJ2-3, with D possibly being TRBD2 (5 bases). The CDR3 has 13 amino acids. Germline CDR1 is ENHRY and CDR2 is SYGVKD. In DNA form, the CDR3 reads TGTGCTATCAATCCGGACCCGGGGGATACGCAGTATTTT. Protein product: CAINPDPGDTQYF.

This clonotype was recorded at least ten times. The chain joins TRBV28 to TRBJ2-1; 7 bases align to TRBD1. The CDR3 is 18 residues long. With V trimmed by 4 bases and J by 0 bases, 12 bases remained unmatched. Germline CDR1 and CDR2: MDHEN and SYDVKM. The CDR3 region has the DNA TGTGCCAGCAGTTCCCCGACAGGGTTGCCCCCCTCCTACAATGAGCAGTTCTTC. Translated: CASSSPTGLPPSYNEQFF.

The table lists this clonotype with many counts. This chain links TRBV18 with TRBJ2-1; no definite D call. The CDR3 runs 13 residues. Germline values: CDR1 KGHSH, CDR2 LQKENI. Trimming took 4 bases from V and 5 from J, leaving 9 bases between them. The CDR3 protein is CASSRYRDNEQFF. The CDR3 bases are TGTGCCAGCTCACGTTACAGAGACAATGAGCAGTTCTTC. Full variable domain (outside the CDR3, taken from reference TRBV18 and TRBJ2-1): NAGVMQNPRHLVRRRGQEARLRCSPMKGHSHVYWYRQLPEEGLKFMVYLQKENIIDESGMPKERFSAEFPKEGPSILRIQQVVRGDSAAYFCASSRYRDNEQFFGPGTRLTVL.

At least ten counts were recorded for this clonotype. The chain employs TRBV28 and TRBJ1-4; TRBD1 agrees at 9 bases. CDR1 and CDR2 from the germline V gene are MDHEN and SYDVKM. This CDR3 has 14 residues. The J segment lost 8 bases and the V segment lost 6 bases, leaving 7 bases of the junction unmatched. The CDR3 DNA reads TGTGCCAGCAGCGCCTGGGACAGGGACGAAAAACTGTTTTTT. It encodes CASSAWDRDEKLFF. The complete variable domain, with remaining parts taken from reference TRBV28 and TRBJ1-4, reads DVKVTQSSRYLVKRTGEKVFLECVQDMDHENMFWYRQDPGLGLRLIYFSYDVKMKEKGDIPEGYSVSREKKERFSLILESASTNQTSMYLCASSAWDRDEKLFFGSGTQLSVL.

The CDR3 DNA is TGTGCCAGCAGTTGGGGCACAGGGGTATACGAGCAGTACTTC. Its protein is CASSWGTGVYEQYF. V and J are TRBV27 and TRBJ2-7, with TRBD1 matching over 7 bases. Per germline, CDR1 MNHEY and CDR2 SMNVEV (reference sequence). The J segment lost 4 bases and the V segment lost 4 bases, leaving 7 bases of the junction unmatched. The CDR3 is 14 residues long.

This clonotype was detected many times. One junction end does not reproduce the germline sequence, and a read error may be involved. The genes are TRBV27 and TRBJ1-1; D is undetermined. From germline, CDR1 is MNHEY and CDR2 SMNVEV (reference sequence). The CDR3 extends over 14 amino acids. The CDR3 loop is CASSPLAEKTGAFF. CDR3 bases: TGTGCCAGCAGCCCTCTGGCCGAAAAGACTGGAGCTTTCTTT.